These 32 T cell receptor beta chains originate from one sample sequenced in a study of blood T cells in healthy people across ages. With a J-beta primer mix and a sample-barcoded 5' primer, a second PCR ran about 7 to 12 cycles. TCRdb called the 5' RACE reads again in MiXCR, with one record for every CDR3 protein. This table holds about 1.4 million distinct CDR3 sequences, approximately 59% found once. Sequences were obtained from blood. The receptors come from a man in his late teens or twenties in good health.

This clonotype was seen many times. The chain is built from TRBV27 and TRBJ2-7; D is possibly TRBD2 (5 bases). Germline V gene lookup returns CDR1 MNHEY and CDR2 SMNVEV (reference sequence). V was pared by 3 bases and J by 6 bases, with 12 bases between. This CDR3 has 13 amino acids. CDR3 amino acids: CASSFLAGREQYF. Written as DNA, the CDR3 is TGTGCCAGCAGTTTCCTGGCGGGCCGCGAGCAGTACTTC.

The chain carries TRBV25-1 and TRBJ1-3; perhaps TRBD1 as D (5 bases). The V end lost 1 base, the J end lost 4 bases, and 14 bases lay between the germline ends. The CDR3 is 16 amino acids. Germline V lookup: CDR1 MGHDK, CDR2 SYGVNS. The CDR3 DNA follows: TGTGCCAGCAGTGAATTGACCGGGACGGAGGGAAACACCATATATTTT. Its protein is CASSELTGTEGNTIYF.

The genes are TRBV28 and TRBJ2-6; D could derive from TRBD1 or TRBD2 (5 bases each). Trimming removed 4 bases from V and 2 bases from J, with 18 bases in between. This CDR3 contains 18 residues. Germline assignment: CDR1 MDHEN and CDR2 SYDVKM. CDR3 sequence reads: CASSSPVRRGAGANVLTF. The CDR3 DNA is TGTGCCAGCAGTTCCCCAGTTCGTAGAGGGGCTGGGGCCAACGTCCTGACTTTC.

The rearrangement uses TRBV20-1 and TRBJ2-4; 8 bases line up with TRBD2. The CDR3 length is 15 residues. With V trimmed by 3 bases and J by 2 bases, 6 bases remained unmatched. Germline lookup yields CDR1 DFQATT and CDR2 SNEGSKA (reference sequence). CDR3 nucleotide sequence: TGCAGTGCTAGGATCACGGGAGGGACCAAAAACATTCAGTACTTC. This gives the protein CSARITGGTKNIQYF.

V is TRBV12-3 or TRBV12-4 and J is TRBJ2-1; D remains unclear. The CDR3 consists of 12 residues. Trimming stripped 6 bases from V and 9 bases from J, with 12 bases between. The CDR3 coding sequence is TGTGCCAGCAGGGCGGATGGTAGTGAGCAGTTCTTC. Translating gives CASRADGSEQFF.

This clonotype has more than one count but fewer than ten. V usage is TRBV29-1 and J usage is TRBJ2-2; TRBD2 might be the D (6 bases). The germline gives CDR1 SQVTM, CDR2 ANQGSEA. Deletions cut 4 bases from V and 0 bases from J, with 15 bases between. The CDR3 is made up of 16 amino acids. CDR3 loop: CSVATGSRANTGELFF. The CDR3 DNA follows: TGCAGCGTTGCCACCGGGAGCCGCGCGAACACCGGGGAGCTGTTTTTT.

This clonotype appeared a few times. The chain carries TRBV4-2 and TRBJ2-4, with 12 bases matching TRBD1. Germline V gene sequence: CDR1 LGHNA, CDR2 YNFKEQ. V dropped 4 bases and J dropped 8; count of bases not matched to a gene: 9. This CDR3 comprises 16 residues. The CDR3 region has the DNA TGTGCCAGCAGCCGGGCCGGGGACAGGGGGCGAGACATTCAGTACTTC. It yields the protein CASSRAGDRGRDIQYF.

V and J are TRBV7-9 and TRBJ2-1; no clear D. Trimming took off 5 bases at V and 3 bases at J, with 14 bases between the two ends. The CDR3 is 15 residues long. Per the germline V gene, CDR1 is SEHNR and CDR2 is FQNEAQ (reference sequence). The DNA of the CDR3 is TGTGCCAGCAGCACAACTCGAAGTATCTACAATGAGCAGTTCTTC. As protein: CASSTTRSIYNEQFF.

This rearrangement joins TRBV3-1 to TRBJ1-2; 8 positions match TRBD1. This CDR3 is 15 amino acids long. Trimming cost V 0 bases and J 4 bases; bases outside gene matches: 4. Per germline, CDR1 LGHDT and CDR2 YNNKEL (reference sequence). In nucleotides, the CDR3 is TGTGCCAGCAGCCAAGAGGGGGACAGGCCCTATGGCTACACCTTC. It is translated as CASSQEGDRPYGYTF.

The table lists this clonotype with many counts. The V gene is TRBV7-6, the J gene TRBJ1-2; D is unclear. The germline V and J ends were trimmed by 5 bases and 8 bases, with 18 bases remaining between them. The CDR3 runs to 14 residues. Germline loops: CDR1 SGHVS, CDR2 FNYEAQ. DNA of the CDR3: TGTGCCAGCAGCGATACCGGGGAGGGCTGGGGCTACACCTTC. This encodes CASSDTGEGWGYTF.

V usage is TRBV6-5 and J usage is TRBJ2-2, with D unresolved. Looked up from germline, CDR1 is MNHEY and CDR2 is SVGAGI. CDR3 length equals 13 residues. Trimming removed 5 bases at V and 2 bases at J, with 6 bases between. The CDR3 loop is CASSTSNTGELFF. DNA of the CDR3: TGTGCCAGCAGTACTTCTAACACCGGGGAGCTGTTTTTT.

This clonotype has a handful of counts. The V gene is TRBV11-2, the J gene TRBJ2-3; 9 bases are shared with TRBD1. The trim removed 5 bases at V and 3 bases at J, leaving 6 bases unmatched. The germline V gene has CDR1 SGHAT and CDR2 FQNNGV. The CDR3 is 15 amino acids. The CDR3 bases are TGTGCCAGCAGCGACAGGGACAGGGTTACAGATACGCAGTATTTT. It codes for CASSDRDRVTDTQYF.

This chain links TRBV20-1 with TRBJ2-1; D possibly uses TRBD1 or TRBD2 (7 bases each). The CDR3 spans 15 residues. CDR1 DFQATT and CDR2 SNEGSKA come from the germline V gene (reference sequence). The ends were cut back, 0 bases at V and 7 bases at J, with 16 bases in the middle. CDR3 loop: CSARDQGGGFNEQFF. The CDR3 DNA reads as TGCAGTGCTAGAGATCAGGGGGGGGGTTTTAATGAGCAGTTCTTC.

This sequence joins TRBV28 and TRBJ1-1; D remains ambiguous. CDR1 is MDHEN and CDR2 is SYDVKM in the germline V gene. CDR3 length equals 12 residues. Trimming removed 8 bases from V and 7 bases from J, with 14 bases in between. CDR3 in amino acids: CASALDGIEAFF. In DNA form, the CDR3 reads TGTGCCAGCGCCCTGGACGGGATTGAAGCTTTCTTT. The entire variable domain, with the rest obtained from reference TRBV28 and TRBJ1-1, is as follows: DVKVTQSSRYLVKRTGEKVFLECVQDMDHENMFWYRQDPGLGLRLIYFSYDVKMKEKGDIPEGYSVSREKKERFSLILESASTNQTSMYLCASALDGIEAFFGQGTRLTVV.

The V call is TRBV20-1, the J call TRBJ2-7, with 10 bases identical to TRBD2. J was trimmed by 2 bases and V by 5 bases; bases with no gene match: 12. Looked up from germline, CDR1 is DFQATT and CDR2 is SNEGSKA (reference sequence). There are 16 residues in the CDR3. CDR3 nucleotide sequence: TGCAGTGCTGGATATCGGAATAGCGGGAGGACCTACGAGCAGTACTTC. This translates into CSAGYRNSGRTYEQYF.

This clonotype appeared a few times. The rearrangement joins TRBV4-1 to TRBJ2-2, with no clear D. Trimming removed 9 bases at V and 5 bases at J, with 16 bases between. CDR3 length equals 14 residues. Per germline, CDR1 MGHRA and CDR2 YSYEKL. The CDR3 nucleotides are TGCGCCAGTGGGCCAATAGTTAATACCGGGGAGCTGTTTTTT. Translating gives CASGPIVNTGELFF.

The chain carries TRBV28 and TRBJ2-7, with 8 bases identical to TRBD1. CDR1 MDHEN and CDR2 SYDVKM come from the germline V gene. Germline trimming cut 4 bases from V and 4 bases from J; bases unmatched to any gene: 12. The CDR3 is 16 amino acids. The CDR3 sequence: CASSSQQDRESYEQYF. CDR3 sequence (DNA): TGTGCCAGCAGTTCCCAACAGGACAGGGAGTCTTACGAGCAGTACTTC.

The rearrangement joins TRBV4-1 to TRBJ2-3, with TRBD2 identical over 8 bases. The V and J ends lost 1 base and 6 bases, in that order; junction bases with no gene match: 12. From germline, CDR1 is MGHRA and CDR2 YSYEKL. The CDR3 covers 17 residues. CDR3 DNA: TGCGCCAGCAGCCAAGCCCTTGTCGGGGGGGCCGTGGATACGCAGTATTTT. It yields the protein CASSQALVGGAVDTQYF.

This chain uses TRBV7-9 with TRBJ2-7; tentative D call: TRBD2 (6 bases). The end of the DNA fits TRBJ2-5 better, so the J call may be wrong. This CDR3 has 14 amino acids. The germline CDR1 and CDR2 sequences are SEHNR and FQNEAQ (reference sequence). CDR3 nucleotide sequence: TGTGCCAGCAGCTTAGCTGGGCTAGCGGAGACCCAGTACTTC. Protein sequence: CASSLAGLAETQYF.

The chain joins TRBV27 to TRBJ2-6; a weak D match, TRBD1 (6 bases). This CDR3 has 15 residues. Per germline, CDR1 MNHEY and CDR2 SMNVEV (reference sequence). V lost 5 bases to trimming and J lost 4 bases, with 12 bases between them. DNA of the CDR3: TGTGCCAGCAGTCAAGACAGGATGGGGGCCAACGTCCTGACTTTC. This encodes CASSQDRMGANVLTF.

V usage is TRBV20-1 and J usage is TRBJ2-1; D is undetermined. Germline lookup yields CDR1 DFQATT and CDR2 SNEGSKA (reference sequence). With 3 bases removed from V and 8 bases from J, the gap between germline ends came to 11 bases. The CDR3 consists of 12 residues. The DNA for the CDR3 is TGCAGTGCTAGTAGGAGCGCTCATGAGCAGTTCTTC. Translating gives CSASRSAHEQFF.

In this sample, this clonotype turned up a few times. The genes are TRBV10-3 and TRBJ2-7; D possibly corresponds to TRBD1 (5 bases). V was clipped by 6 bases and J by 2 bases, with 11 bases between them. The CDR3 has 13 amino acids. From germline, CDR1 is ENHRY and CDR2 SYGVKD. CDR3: CAIRETDPYEQYF. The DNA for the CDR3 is TGTGCCATCAGAGAGACAGACCCCTACGAGCAGTACTTC.

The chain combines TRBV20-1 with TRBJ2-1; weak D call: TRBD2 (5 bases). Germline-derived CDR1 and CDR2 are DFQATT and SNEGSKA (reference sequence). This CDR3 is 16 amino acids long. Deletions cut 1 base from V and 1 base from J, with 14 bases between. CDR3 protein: CSARASGGLSYNEQFF. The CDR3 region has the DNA TGCAGTGCTAGAGCCTCGGGCGGGCTATCCTACAATGAGCAGTTCTTC.

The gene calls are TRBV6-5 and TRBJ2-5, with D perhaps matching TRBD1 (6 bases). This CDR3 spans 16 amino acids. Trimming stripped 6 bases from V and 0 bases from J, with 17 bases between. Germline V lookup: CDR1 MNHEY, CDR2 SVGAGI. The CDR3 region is CASRRSGTLHQETQYF. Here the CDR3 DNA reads TGTGCCAGCAGACGCTCCGGGACACTGCACCAAGAGACCCAGTACTTC.

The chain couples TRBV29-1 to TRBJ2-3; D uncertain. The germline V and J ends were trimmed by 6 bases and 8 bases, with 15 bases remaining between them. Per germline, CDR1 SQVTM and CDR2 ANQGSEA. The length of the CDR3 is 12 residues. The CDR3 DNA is TGCAGCGTGACCTTGGATTCGGCTACGCAGTATTTT. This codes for CSVTLDSATQYF.

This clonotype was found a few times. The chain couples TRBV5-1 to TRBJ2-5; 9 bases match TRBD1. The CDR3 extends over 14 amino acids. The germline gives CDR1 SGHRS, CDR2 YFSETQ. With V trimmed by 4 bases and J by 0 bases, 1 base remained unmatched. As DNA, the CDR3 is TGCGCCAGCAGCGGACAGGGGCACCAAGAGACCCAGTACTTC. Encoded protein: CASSGQGHQETQYF. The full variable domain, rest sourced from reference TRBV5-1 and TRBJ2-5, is KAGVTQTPRYLIKTRGQQVTLSCSPISGHRSVSWYQQTPGQGLQFLFEYFSETQRNKGNFPGRFSGRQFSNSRSEMNVSTLELGDSALYLCASSGQGHQETQYFGPGTRLLVL.

The CDR3 nucleotides are TGCAGCGTTGAAGAAGCGGGGGGGCCGCGAAATGAGCAGTTCTTC. Protein: CSVEEAGGPRNEQFF. V gene TRBV29-1 combines with J gene TRBJ2-1; 10 bases match TRBD2. The CDR3 runs 15 residues. The V segment lost 0 bases and the J segment 7 bases; nucleotides outside the gene matches: 6. Germline CDR1 is SQVTM and CDR2 is ANQGSEA.

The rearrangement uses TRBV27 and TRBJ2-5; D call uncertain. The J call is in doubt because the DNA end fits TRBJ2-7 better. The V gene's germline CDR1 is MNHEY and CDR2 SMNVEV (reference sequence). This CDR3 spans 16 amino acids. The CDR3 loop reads CASSLSLGDFNYEQYF. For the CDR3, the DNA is TGTGCCAGCAGTTTATCGCTGGGCGACTTCAACTACGAGCAGTACTTC.

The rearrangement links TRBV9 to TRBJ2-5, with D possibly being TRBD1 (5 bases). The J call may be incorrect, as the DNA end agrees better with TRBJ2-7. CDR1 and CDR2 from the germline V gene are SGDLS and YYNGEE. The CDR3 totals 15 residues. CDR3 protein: CASSAGTGSTYEQYF. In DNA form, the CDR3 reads TGTGCCAGCAGCGCAGGAACAGGTAGCACCTACGAGCAGTACTTC.

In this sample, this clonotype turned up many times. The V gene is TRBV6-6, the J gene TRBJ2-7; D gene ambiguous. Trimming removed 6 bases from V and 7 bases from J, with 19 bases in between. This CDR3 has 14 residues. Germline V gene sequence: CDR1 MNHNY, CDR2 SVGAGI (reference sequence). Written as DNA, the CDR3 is TGTGCCAGCAGCAATCCGGGCCTAGTTTTAGAGCAGTACTTC. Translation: CASSNPGLVLEQYF.

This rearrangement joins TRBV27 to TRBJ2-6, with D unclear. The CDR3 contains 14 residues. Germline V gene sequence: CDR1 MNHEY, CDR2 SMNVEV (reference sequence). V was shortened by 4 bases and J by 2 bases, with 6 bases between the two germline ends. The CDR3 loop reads CASSSSPGANVLTF. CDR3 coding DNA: TGTGCCAGCAGTTCCAGTCCTGGGGCCAACGTCCTGACTTTC.

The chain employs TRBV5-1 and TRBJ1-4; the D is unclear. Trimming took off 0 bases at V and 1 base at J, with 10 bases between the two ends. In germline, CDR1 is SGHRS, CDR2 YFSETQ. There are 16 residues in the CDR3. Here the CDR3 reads CASSLEGRLTNEKLFF. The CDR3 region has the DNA TGCGCCAGCAGCTTGGAAGGGAGGTTAACTAATGAAAAACTGTTTTTT.